This TCR beta chain derives from a study of blood T cell repertoires in COVID-19. The V gene's germline CDR1 is LNHDA and CDR2 SQIVND (reference sequence). The trim removed 0 bases at V and 2 bases at J, leaving 13 bases unmatched. The CDR3 has 20 amino acids. The repertoire was sequenced with immunoSEQ multiplex PCR; TCRdb's copy has only in-frame clones and lacks some. Of under 300,000 clones in the sample, about 90% were seen once. Exposed participants came across a COVID-19 case within 2 weeks before study entry. The sequence derives from a woman aged 40 to 50 who had been exposed to COVID-19. Material: PBMCs or T cells enriched from blood (not recorded which). The chain is built from TRBV19 and TRBJ1-1; 12 nucleotides match TRBD1. In DNA, the CDR3 is TGTGCCAGTAGTATAGATATTCTTGGGACAGGGGGCAAAGGAAACACTGAAGCTTTCTTT. It is translated as CASSIDILGTGGKGNTEAFF.